There are many counts of the clone carrying this TCR beta chain. Its antigen is currently unknown. These data come from a study of T-cell reconstitution after alpha-beta-depleted transplantation in children. Study findings and constraints: Expanded clones from the graft, numbering several hundred, reportedly supplied alpha-beta T cells about two months after transplant.

CDR1 SGHDT and CDR2 YYEEEE come from the germline V gene. The CDR3 extends over 14 amino acids. Trimming removed 2 bases at V and 2 bases at J, with 7 bases between. TCRbeta library preparation incorporated unique molecular identifiers. TCRdb re-called the PCR reads through MiXCR, storing one row per CDR3 protein. This table has some 830,000 distinct CDR3 sequences, 15% to 20% appearing once. The starting material was PBMCs, mostly from graft donor cells, obtained 360 days after TCRalphabeta/CD19-depleted stem cell transplant. The clonotype comes from a male patient under 18 who had a stem cell transplant for acute lymphoblastic leukemia, so the T cells may come from the graft donor. The chain uses TRBV5-6 and TRBJ2-2, with unresolved D. Written as DNA, the CDR3 is TGTGCCAGCAGCTTCTACGTTAACACCGGGGAGCTGTTTTTT. Its protein is CASSFYVNTGELFF. The full variable domain, with the rest looked up from reference TRBV5-6 and TRBJ2-2, is DAGVTQSPTHLIKTRGQQVTLRCSPKSGHDTVSWYQQALGQGPQFIFQYYEEEERQRGNFPDRFSGHQFPNYSSELNVNALLLGDSALYLCASSFYVNTGELFFGEGSRLTVL.